A selection of T cell receptor beta chains follows, all from one sample in a study of a mutant IDH1 vaccine in newly diagnosed glioma. Sequencing was performed with immunoSEQ multiplex PCR; in TCRdb, only in-frame clones are kept and a portion is missing. The data hold tens of thousands of clones, with roughly 74% observed a single time. Their antigens remain unidentified. The specimen comprised PBMCs, sampled from a glioma patient whose treatment included an IDH1 peptide vaccine. Source of these receptors: a man aged 50-59 years with glioma. Both conserved end residues are part of each CDR3.

j_gene: TRBJ1-4; v_gene: TRBV14; CDR3aa: CASSQEPSGGLSEKLFF
j_gene: TRBJ2-5; v_gene: TRBV19; CDR3aa: CASSALRGRDETQYF
j_gene: TRBJ1-1; v_gene: TRBV18; CDR3aa: CASSPGRGDTEAFF
j_gene: TRBJ1-5; v_gene: TRBV4-3; CDR3aa: CASSQDPKGNQPQHF
j_gene: TRBJ2-7; v_gene: TRBV5-1; CDR3aa: CASSRGGQGGSYEQYF
j_gene: TRBJ1-2; v_gene: TRBV14; CDR3aa: CASSQEGGGPNYYGYTF
j_gene: TRBJ1-1; v_gene: TRBV19; CDR3aa: CASRKGLQAEAFF
j_gene: TRBJ1-3; v_gene: TRBV6-1; CDR3aa: CALGSSGNTIYF
j_gene: TRBJ2-5; v_gene: TRBV10-2; CDR3aa: CASSGGGMAQYF
j_gene: TRBJ2-3; v_gene: TRBV18; CDR3aa: CASSRKGTDTDTQYF
j_gene: TRBJ1-2; v_gene: TRBV4-1; CDR3aa: CASSQDPVNYGYTF
j_gene: TRBJ2-3; v_gene: TRBV6-5; CDR3aa: CASSYSTGSDTQYF
j_gene: TRBJ1-1; v_gene: TRBV10-3; CDR3aa: CAIRNSKETGASGAFF
j_gene: TRBJ2-7; v_gene: TRBV18; CDR3aa: CASSRSSYEQYF
j_gene: TRBJ1-2; v_gene: TRBV4-1; CDR3aa: CASSQQALGGYGYTF
j_gene: TRBJ1-1; v_gene: TRBV13; CDR3aa: CASSSDRERRAFF
j_gene: TRBJ2-5; v_gene: TRBV7-9; CDR3aa: CASSLVRASKETQYF
j_gene: TRBJ1-1; v_gene: TRBV5-1; CDR3aa: CASSPVGGGNTEAFF
j_gene: TRBJ1-6; v_gene: TRBV30; CDR3aa: CAWSLPGTENSPLHF
j_gene: TRBJ1-1; v_gene: TRBV5-1; CDR3aa: CASSLAGAGMNTEAFF
j_gene: TRBJ2-2; v_gene: TRBV18; CDR3aa: CASSSDPKQLFF
j_gene: TRBJ1-1; v_gene: TRBV7-9; CDR3aa: CASSSLTGQTEAFF
j_gene: TRBJ2-2; v_gene: TRBV5-4; CDR3aa: CASSWSLGNTGELFF
j_gene: TRBJ2-5; v_gene: TRBV6-1; CDR3aa: CASTGTIQETQYF
j_gene: TRBJ2-7; v_gene: TRBV4-3; CDR3aa: CASSQDKGASGYEQYF
j_gene: TRBJ1-6; v_gene: TRBV2; CDR3aa: CASSDRVQYSPLHF
j_gene: TRBJ2-1; v_gene: TRBV6-6; CDR3aa: CASKGGGYNEQFF
j_gene: TRBJ2-1; v_gene: TRBV5-1; CDR3aa: CASSLEPSPGGYNEQFF
j_gene: TRBJ2-7; v_gene: TRBV7-8; CDR3aa: CASSADRDYEQYF
j_gene: TRBJ1-1; v_gene: TRBV2; CDR3aa: CASDRQNTEAFF
j_gene: TRBJ1-2; v_gene: TRBV12-1; CDR3aa: CASSSSRQGTYGYTF
j_gene: TRBJ1-1; v_gene: TRBV13; CDR3aa: CASSTFGTTEAFF